A selection of T cell receptor beta chains follows, all from one sample in a study of blood T cell repertoires in COVID-19. TCRdb's table, derived via immunoSEQ multiplex PCR, lists solely in-frame clones and lacks some. The sample has tens of thousands of clones; about 82% are singletons. Sequenced sample: peripheral blood. The receptors here all came from a human donor with active COVID-19. The donor label of this sample is uncertain. The CDR3 runs from the conserved cysteine through the conserved F or W. Each record gives: V gene, J gene, D gene, clone size, CDR3 protein, CDR3 DNA. The D gene is left open where the match is weak. Only part of the rows carry a size: once, few, many, or a class if the clone is expanded.

TRBV3-1/TRBV3-2	TRBJ1-6	NA	few	CASSQGRDVSPLHF	TGTGCCAGCAGCCAAGGGCGGGACGTTTCACCCCTCCACTTT
TRBV2	TRBJ1-4	NA	NA	CASSQGATNEKLFF	TGTGCCAGCAGCCAGGGTGCAACTAATGAAAAACTGTTTTTT
TRBV5-1	TRBJ1-2	TRBD1	NA	CASSFGQGQGYTF	TGCGCCAGCAGCTTTGGACAGGGGCAGGGCTACACCTTC
TRBV5-4	TRBJ2-3	TRBD2	NA	CASSLVFGGGSTDTQYF	TGTGCCAGCAGCTTGGTTTTTGGGGGGGGGAGCACAGATACGCAGTATTTT
TRBV5-4	TRBJ1-2	NA	NA	CASSSGGESGYTF	TGTGCCAGCAGCTCCGGGGGAGAGAGTGGCTACACCTTC
TRBV2	TRBJ2-7	NA	NA	CASSPTVSSYEQYF	TGTGCCAGCAGCCCGACAGTCTCTTCCTACGAGCAGTACTTC
TRBV27	TRBJ2-3	NA	NA	CASSLGQGLTDTQYF	TGTGCCAGCAGTTTAGGGCAGGGCCTCACAGATACGCAGTATTTT
TRBV10-3	TRBJ1-2	NA	NA	CAISDGGVYGYTF	TGTGCCATCAGTGACGGGGGGGTCTATGGCTACACCTTC
TRBV5-1	TRBJ1-4	TRBD1	few	CASSLNDRVRDEKLFF	TGCGCCAGCAGCCTAAATGACAGGGTTCGGGATGAAAAACTGTTTTTT
TRBV7-9	TRBJ1-2	NA	NA	CASSLEGRVGYTF	TGTGCCAGCAGCTTAGAAGGCAGGGTTGGCTACACCTTC
TRBV3-1/TRBV3-2	TRBJ2-7	TRBD1	few	CASSQDRGHWDRASSYEQYF	TGTGCCAGCAGCCAAGATAGGGGACACTGGGACAGGGCAAGCTCCTACGAGCAGTACTTC
TRBV29-1	TRBJ2-1	NA	NA	CSVVEGGAYNEQFF	TGCAGCGTTGTCGAGGGGGGGGCTTACAATGAGCAGTTCTTC
TRBV3-1/TRBV3-2	TRBJ1-5	NA	NA	CASSQGQYQPQHF	TGTGCCAGCAGCCAAGGACAGTATCAGCCCCAGCATTTT
TRBV4-2	TRBJ2-5	TRBD2	NA	CASSPSISGGSGRSQETQYF	TGTGCCAGCAGCCCGAGCATCTCCGGTGGTAGCGGGAGGAGCCAAGAGACCCAGTACTTC
TRBV27	TRBJ2-7	TRBD1	NA	CASSSPGQGSYEQYF	TGTGCCAGCAGTTCTCCCGGACAGGGATCCTACGAGCAGTACTTC
TRBV5-8	TRBJ1-4	TRBD1	NA	CASSLTGGQMKELFF	TGTGCCAGCAGCCTCACAGGGGGCCAAATGAAGGAACTGTTTTTT
TRBV9	TRBJ2-5	TRBD2	NA	CASSGLAGGQETQYF	TGTGCCAGCAGCGGGTTGGCGGGGGGACAAGAGACCCAGTACTTC
TRBV30	TRBJ2-5	NA	NA	CAWSVETQYF	TGTGCCTGGAGCGTGGAGACCCAGTACTTC
TRBV9	TRBJ1-1	NA	NA	CASSVGWMAGNTEAFF	TGTGCCAGCAGCGTAGGTTGGATGGCAGGGAACACTGAAGCTTTCTTT
TRBV7-3	TRBJ1-2	TRBD1	NA	CASSSGQGYGYTF	TGTGCCAGCAGCTCAGGACAGGGGTATGGCTACACCTTC
TRBV6-5	TRBJ1-1	NA	NA	CASRDLGGNTEAFF	TGTGCCAGCAGGGACCTGGGGGGGAACACTGAAGCTTTCTTT
TRBV5-1	TRBJ1-4	NA	NA	CASSLRVGATNEKLFF	TGCGCCAGCAGCCTCCGGGTCGGTGCAACTAATGAAAAACTGTTTTTT
TRBV11-2	TRBJ2-3	NA	NA	CASSLGAASTDTQYF	TGTGCCAGCAGCTTAGGGGCAGCTAGCACAGATACGCAGTATTTT